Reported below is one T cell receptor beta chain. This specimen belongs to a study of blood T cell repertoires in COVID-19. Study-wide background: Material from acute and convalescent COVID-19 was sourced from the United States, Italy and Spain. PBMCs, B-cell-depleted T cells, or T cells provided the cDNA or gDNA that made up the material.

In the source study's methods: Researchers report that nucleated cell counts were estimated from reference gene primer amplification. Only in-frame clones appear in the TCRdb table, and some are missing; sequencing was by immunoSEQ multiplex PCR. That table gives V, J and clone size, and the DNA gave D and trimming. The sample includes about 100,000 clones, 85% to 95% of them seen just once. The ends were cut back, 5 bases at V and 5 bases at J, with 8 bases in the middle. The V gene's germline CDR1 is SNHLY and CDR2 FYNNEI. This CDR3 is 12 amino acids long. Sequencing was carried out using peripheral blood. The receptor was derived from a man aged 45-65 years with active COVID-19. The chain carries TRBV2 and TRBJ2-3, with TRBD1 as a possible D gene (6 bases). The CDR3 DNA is TGTGCCAGCAGTACACAGGGAGATACGCAGTATTTT. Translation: CASSTQGDTQYF.